What follows are 15 T cell receptor beta chains derived from one specimen sequenced in a study of T cell responses to AZD1222 COVID-19 vaccine. The data were produced by immunoSEQ multiplex PCR, yet TCRdb's version contains in-frame clones alone and is incomplete. In the table there are 170,000 or so clones, just over 90% of which are singletons. Here the sequenced sample was peripheral blood, taken on day 0 of AZD1222 vaccination. These receptors originate from an adult in good health.

The chain uses TRBV6-4 and TRBJ2-6, with D possibly TRBD1 on 6 matching bases. The CDR3 spans 16 residues. CDR1 and CDR2 (germline): MRHNA, SNTAGT. The ends were cut back, 2 bases at V and 4 bases at J, with 12 bases in the middle. The CDR3 loop is CASSDTQGLGANVLTF. The CDR3 DNA sequence: TGTGCCAGCAGTGACACTCAGGGGTTAGGGGCCAACGTCCTGACTTTC.

The V call is TRBV4-2, the J call TRBJ2-5; TRBD2 matches 9 bases. The CDR3 has 17 amino acids. Germline V gene lookup returns CDR1 LGHNA and CDR2 YNFKEQ. Trimming cost V 1 base and J 2 bases; bases outside gene matches: 8. The CDR3 DNA reads TGTGCCAGCAGCCAAGGCGGGGGGGCGGGTAGGCAAGAGACCCAGTACTTC. Protein product: CASSQGGGAGRQETQYF.

The chain uses TRBV27 and TRBJ1-5; D might be TRBD1 (5 bases). The CDR3 spans 16 residues. Germline V gene lookup returns CDR1 MNHEY and CDR2 SMNVEV (reference sequence). Deletions cut 5 bases from V and 3 bases from J, with 17 bases between. CDR3 in DNA: TGTGCCAGCAGTCTCTCCTGGGGGGAAATCAATCAGCCCCAGCATTTT. Amino acid sequence: CASSLSWGEINQPQHF.

The rearrangement joins TRBV9 to TRBJ1-2; D is unclear. Germline loops: CDR1 SGDLS, CDR2 YYNGEE. CDR3 length equals 13 residues. Trimming removed 0 bases at V and 4 bases at J, with 7 bases between. CDR3 sequence: CASSVDGSYGYTF. Written as DNA, the CDR3 is TGTGCCAGCAGCGTAGACGGAAGCTATGGCTACACCTTC.

The V and J genes are TRBV30 and TRBJ1-5; D might be TRBD1 (5 bases). The V end was cut by 0 bases, the J end by 6 bases, with 9 bases between. Germline-derived CDR1 and CDR2 are GTSNPN and SVGIG (reference sequence). This CDR3 comprises 13 residues. CDR3 sequence: CAWSVRGRQPQHF. CDR3 DNA: TGTGCCTGGAGTGTTAGGGGCCGTCAGCCCCAGCATTTT.

The table lists this clone with a count of one. V and J are TRBV7-3 and TRBJ1-1, with 7 bases matching TRBD1. V was pared by 5 bases and J by 8 bases, with 14 bases of the junction left unmatched. The CDR3 has 15 residues. From germline, CDR1 is SGHTA and CDR2 FQGTGA. The CDR3, as DNA: TGTGCCAGCAGCCAAGATCCGGGACAGATGGGGGAAGCTTTCTTT. Protein: CASSQDPGQMGEAFF.

This clone has just a few counts. This chain links TRBV7-2 with TRBJ2-3; D ambiguous. The germline V and J ends were trimmed by 8 bases and 4 bases, with 16 bases remaining between them. The CDR3 runs to 14 residues. Germline V gives CDR1 SGHTA, CDR2 FQGNSA. CDR3 sequence reads: CASSTLADPDTQYF. The CDR3 DNA reads as TGTGCCAGCTCGACCCTGGCCGACCCAGATACGCAGTATTTT.

This clone came up once. This chain joins TRBV5-6 and TRBJ1-1; D uncertain. The CDR3 spans 15 residues. With 0 bases removed from V and 1 base from J, the gap between germline ends came to 10 bases. The germline V gene has CDR1 SGHDT and CDR2 YYEEEE. The chain's CDR3 is CASSLVLIENTEAFF. CDR3 nucleotides: TGTGCCAGCAGCTTGGTTCTGATCGAGAACACTGAAGCTTTCTTT. Variable domain in full (rest from reference TRBV5-6 and TRBJ1-1): DAGVTQSPTHLIKTRGQQVTLRCSPKSGHDTVSWYQQALGQGPQFIFQYYEEEERQRGNFPDRFSGHQFPNYSSELNVNALLLGDSALYLCASSLVLIENTEAFFGQGTRLTVV.

V usage is TRBV6-4 and J usage is TRBJ1-1, with 9 bases fitting TRBD1. Unmatched junction bases numbered 3, after V lost 5 bases and J lost 2 bases. The germline CDR1 and CDR2 sequences are MRHNA and SNTAGT. CDR3 length equals 14 residues. For the CDR3, the DNA is TGTGCCAGCAGTCGGACAGGGGCAAACACTGAAGCTTTCTTT. Translation gives CASSRTGANTEAFF.

The genes are TRBV7-2 and TRBJ2-3, with 9 bases aligning to TRBD2. Trimming at V came to 1 base and at J to 1 base, leaving 3 bases not matched to a gene. This CDR3 is built from 16 residues. Germline CDR1 is SGHTA and CDR2 is FQGNSA. CDR3 region: CASSLGTSARTDTQYF. In nucleotides, the CDR3 is TGTGCCAGCAGCTTAGGGACTAGCGCCCGCACAGATACGCAGTATTTT.

The CDR3 reads CASSEVSYGYTF. In nucleotides, the CDR3 is TGTGCCAGCAGTGAAGTCTCCTATGGCTACACCTTC. This chain joins TRBV2 and TRBJ1-2; D is unresolved. Germline V lookup: CDR1 SNHLY, CDR2 FYNNEI. This CDR3 is 12 amino acids long. Between the trimmed V and J ends, which lost 1 base and 4 bases, there was a span of 4 bases.

The V call is TRBV9, the J call TRBJ1-2; 7 bases are shared with TRBD1. Germline assignment: CDR1 SGDLS and CDR2 YYNGEE. The CDR3 sequence is 15 residues long. J gave up 6 bases and V 0 bases, and 8 bases lay outside the gene matches. This chain's CDR3 is CASSVGQGRVDGYTF. CDR3 nucleotides: TGTGCCAGCAGCGTAGGACAGGGACGAGTGGATGGCTACACCTTC.

V usage is TRBV9 and J usage is TRBJ2-1; the D gene could be TRBD1 or TRBD2 (7 bases each). The CDR3 totals 14 residues. V shed 4 bases and J shed 8 bases, with 16 bases lying between them. Looked up from germline, CDR1 is SGDLS and CDR2 is YYNGEE. The CDR3 DNA sequence: TGTGCCAGCAGCACCCGACAGGGAGGGTATGAGCAGTTCTTC. Translated: CASSTRQGGYEQFF.

This clone was seen a single time. The gene calls are TRBV6-5 and TRBJ2-7; perhaps D is TRBD1 or TRBD2 (5 bases each). CDR3 length: 14 amino acids. V shed 7 bases and J shed 2 bases, with 15 bases lying between them. Germline V gives CDR1 MNHEY, CDR2 SVGAGI. CDR3 in amino acids: CASTRDGPPYEQYF. The CDR3, as DNA: TGTGCCAGCACCCGGGACGGACCCCCCTACGAGCAGTACTTC.

In its sample, this clone was seen once. The rearrangement links TRBV24-1 to TRBJ2-1, with D possibly called TRBD1 or TRBD2 (5 bases each). The V gene lost 2 bases and the J gene lost 6 bases, with 10 bases spanning the gap. The CDR3 consists of 14 residues. Germline V gene data show CDR1 as KGHDR and CDR2 as SFDVKD. CDR3 DNA sequence: TGTGCCACCAGTGATTCCGGGACCCTCAATGAGCAGTTCTTC. Encoded protein: CATSDSGTLNEQFF.